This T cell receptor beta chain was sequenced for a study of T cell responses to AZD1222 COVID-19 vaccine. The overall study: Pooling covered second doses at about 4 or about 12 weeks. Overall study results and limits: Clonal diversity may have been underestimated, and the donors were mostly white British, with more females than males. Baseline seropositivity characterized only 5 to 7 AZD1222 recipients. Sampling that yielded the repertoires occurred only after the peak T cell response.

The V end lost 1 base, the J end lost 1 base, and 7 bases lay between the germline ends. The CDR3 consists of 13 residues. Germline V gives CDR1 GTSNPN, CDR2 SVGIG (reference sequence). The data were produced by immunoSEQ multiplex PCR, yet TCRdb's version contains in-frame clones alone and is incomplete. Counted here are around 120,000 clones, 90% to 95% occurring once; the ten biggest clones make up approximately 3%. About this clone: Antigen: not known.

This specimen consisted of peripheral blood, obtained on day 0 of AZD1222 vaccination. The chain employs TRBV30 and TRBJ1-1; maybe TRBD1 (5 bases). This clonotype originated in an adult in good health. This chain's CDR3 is CAWSGQPNTEAFF. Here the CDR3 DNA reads TGTGCCTGGAGTGGACAGCCGAACACTGAAGCTTTCTTT.